This TCR beta chain was identified in a study of T cell repertoires in cytomegalovirus infection. Study details: CMV epitopes, recently identified HLA-C-restricted and well-studied HLA-B-restricted, were used. Study-level results: Of the TCR beta families, the public ones yielded a cumulative frequency that identified carriers of CMV plus the relevant HLA.

Via MiXCR, TCRdb re-called the reads, giving one row per CDR3 protein. Among about 130,000 distinct CDR3 sequences, over 30% were seen once, and the ten largest hold 45% to 65%. About this clonotype: Its target is unknown.

CDR1 is LNHDA and CDR2 is SQIVND in the germline V gene (reference sequence). This CDR3 is built from 16 residues. After removal of 7 bases from V and 7 bases from J, the junction contained 15 bases not matched to a gene. This material consisted of CD8+ T cells from cultured PBMCs, taken from culture after CMV antigen stimulation. The TCR originated in a human donor in good health (CMV status not recorded). Some clones in this sample may be carry-over from other donors' samples. The V call is TRBV19, the J call TRBJ2-1, with 8 nucleotides matching TRBD1. In nucleotides, the CDR3 is TGTGCCAGTAAGACCCAGGGGGCCCGCGGGGCGAATGAGCAGTTCTTC. Residues: CASKTQGARGANEQFF.